This TCR beta chain was sequenced during a study of blood T cell repertoires in COVID-19. About the research overall: The cDNA or gDNA used as material had been derived from T cells, B-cell-depleted T cells, or PBMCs.

As handled by the study authors: Amplified reference gene primers provided the basis for estimating nucleated cell counts. Repertoires were generated with immunoSEQ multiplex PCR, while TCRdb's copy carries only in-frame clones and drops some. The V and J calls and clone size are taken from that table; D and trimming were inferred from the DNA. The table lists 90,000 to 110,000 clones, over 75% of them singletons. Specimen: peripheral blood. The receptor was isolated from a man aged 50 or older with acute or convalescent COVID-19.

The CDR3 nucleotides are TGTGCCAGCAGCCCGGGACTAGCGGGAGAGTGGGACAATGAGCAGTTCTTC. The encoded protein is CASSPGLAGEWDNEQFF. The chain uses TRBV21-1 and TRBJ2-1; the D call TRBD2 from the table was never checked on the DNA. TRBV21-1 counts as a pseudogene. The CDR3 is 17 residues long.